This T cell receptor beta chain came from a study of glioma-infiltrating T cells. Amplification of TCR alpha and beta CDR3 regions from RNA used iRepertoire nested multiplex PCR. Via MiXCR, TCRdb re-called the multiplex PCR reads, giving one row per CDR3 protein. The sample yields over 90,000 distinct CDR3 sequences, approximately 28% seen once. The germline V gene has CDR1 MDHEN and CDR2 SYDVKM. The CDR3 sequence is 15 residues long. Details on this clonotype: It may be a read error: a sequence one base away is much more abundant.

The sequenced sample consisted of glioma tissue, nonneoplastic brain tissue, or PBMCs (not recorded which). V and J are TRBV28 and TRBJ1-5; D not certain. This clonotype originated in a human donor with low-grade glioma or glioblastoma, undergoing nonglioma brain surgery, or in good health (not recorded which). DNA for the CDR3: TGTGCCAGCAGTTTAGCCCCGCAGGTAAATCAGCACCAGCATTTT. This encodes CASSLAPQVNQHQHF.